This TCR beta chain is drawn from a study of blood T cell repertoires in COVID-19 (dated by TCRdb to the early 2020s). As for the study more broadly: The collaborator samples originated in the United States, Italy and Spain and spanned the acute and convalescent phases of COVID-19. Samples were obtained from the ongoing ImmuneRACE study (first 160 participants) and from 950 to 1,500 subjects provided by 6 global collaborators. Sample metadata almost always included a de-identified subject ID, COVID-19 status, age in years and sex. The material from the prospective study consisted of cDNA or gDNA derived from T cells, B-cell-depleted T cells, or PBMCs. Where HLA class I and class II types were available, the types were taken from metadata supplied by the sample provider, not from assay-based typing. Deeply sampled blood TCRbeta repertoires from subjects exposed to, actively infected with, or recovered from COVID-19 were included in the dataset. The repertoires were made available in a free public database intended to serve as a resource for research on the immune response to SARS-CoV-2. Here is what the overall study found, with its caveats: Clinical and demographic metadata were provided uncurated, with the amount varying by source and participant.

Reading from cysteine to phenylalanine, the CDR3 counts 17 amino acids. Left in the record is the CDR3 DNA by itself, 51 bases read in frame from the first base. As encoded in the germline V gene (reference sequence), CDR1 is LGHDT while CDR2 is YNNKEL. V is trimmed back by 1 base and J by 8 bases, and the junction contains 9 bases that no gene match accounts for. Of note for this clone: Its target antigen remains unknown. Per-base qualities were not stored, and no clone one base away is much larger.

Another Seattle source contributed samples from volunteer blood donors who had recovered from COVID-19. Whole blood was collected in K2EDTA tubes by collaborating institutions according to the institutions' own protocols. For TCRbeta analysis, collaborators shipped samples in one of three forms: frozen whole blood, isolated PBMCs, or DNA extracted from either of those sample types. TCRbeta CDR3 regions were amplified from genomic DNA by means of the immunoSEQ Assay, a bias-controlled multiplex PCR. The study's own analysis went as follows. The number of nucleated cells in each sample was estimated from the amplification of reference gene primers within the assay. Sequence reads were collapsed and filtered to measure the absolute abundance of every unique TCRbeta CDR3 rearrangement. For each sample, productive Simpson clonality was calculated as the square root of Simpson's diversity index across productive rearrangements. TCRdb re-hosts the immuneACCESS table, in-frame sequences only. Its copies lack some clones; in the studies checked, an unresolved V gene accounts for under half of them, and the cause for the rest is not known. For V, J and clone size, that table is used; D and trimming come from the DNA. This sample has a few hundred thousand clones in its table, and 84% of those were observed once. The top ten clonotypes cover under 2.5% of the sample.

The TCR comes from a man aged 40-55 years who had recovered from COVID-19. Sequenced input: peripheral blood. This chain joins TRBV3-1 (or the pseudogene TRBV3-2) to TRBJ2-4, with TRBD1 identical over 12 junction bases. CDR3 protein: CASSQVRDRGLRDIQYF. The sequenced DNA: TGTGCCAGCAGCCAAGTTCGGGACAGGGGGCTCAGGGACATTCAGTACTTC.